This T cell receptor beta chain emerged from a study of T-cell memory formation after mild COVID-19. This clonotype showed up just a few times. Its antigen is unknown. Constant-segment primers were used for 5'RACE, and the resulting TCR alpha and TCR beta cDNA libraries carried sample barcodes and UMIs. TCRdb itself ran the 5' RACE reads through MiXCR, one entry per CDR3 protein. The sample has 45,000 to 65,000 distinct CDR3 sequences; 9.3% are singletons. The CDR3 is made up of 13 amino acids. The germline V and J ends were trimmed by 3 bases and 6 bases, with 9 bases remaining between them. CDR1 and CDR2 from the germline V gene are SNHLY and FYNNEI. Points from the study as a whole: Clones that shrank (day 15 to 85) were balanced CD4/CD8, whereas later expanders leaned CD4+. Nothing confirmed that second-wave clones peaking on day 37 were specific for SARS-CoV-2. Contracting CD4+ clones sat mainly in CM and EM; CD8+ in EMRA.

The sequence came from an adult woman who had mild COVID-19 (a few samples of this study predate the infection). Cell type and time point are not known. The chain joins TRBV2 to TRBJ2-4, with a possible D match to TRBD1 (5 bases). Source material: PBMCs or a T cell subset sorted from them (not recorded which). In nucleotides, the CDR3 is TGTGCCAGCAGTGACAGGGCTGGAAACATTCAGTACTTC. This codes for CASSDRAGNIQYF. The full variable domain, its missing parts supplied by reference TRBV2 and TRBJ2-4, is EPEVTQTPSHQVTQMGQEVILRCVPISNHLYFYWYRQILGQKVEFLVSFYNNEISEKSEIFDDQFSVERPDGSNFTLKIRSTKLEDSAMYFCASSDRAGNIQYFGAGTRLSVL.